The 18 T cell receptor beta chains presented below share a single source sample, sequenced in a study of cytomegalovirus exposure and HLA in healthy donors. PCR used 60 Vbeta primers and 13 Jbeta primers. This table comes from immunoSEQ multiplex PCR, and its TCRdb copy is limited to in-frame clones, with some not included. The profile shows about 120,000 clones, around 62% of them singletons. The sequencing sample was made of PBMCs. The receptor source for this set is a woman in her thirties or forties in good health and CMV-seropositive.

This clone turned up a few times. This chain uses TRBV29-1 with TRBJ2-7, with no clear D. CDR1 is SQVTM, CDR2 ANQGSEA, per germline. Trimming removed 1 base at V and 3 bases at J, with 10 bases between. The CDR3 contains 13 residues. CDR3 protein: CSVEVRGHYEQYF. CDR3 nucleotide sequence: TGCAGCGTTGAAGTTCGAGGCCACTACGAGCAGTACTTC.

In this sample, this clone turned up a few times. This chain joins TRBV9 and TRBJ1-2, with 8 bases fitting TRBD1. The V gene end was trimmed by 2 bases and the J gene end by 4 bases; junction bases not matched to a gene: 7. The germline CDR1 and CDR2 sequences are SGDLS and YYNGEE. There are 15 residues in the CDR3. This CDR3 reads CASSVRGQAVYGYTF. The CDR3 DNA reads as TGTGCCAGCAGCGTCCGGGGACAGGCCGTCTATGGCTACACCTTC.

The chain is built from TRBV29-1 and TRBJ2-1, with 7 bases lining up with TRBD2. There are 15 residues in the CDR3. The V gene's germline CDR1 is SQVTM and CDR2 ANQGSEA. V trimming: 2 bases; J trimming: 12 bases; junction bases outside the gene matches: 16. For the CDR3, the DNA is TGCAGCGTTGAATTCTCAAGCGGGATTGGGGAGGGGCAGTTCTTC. This gives the protein CSVEFSSGIGEGQFF.

The rearrangement links TRBV27 to TRBJ1-1; 9 bases are shared with TRBD1. Germline trimming cut 4 bases from V and 7 bases from J; bases unmatched to any gene: 4. Germline values: CDR1 MNHEY, CDR2 SMNVEV (reference sequence). This CDR3 has 13 residues. CDR3 nucleotide sequence: TGTGCCAGCAGTTACAGGGGGCCAGATGAAGCTTTCTTT. This translates into CASSYRGPDEAFF.

J is TRBJ2-1 and V is TRBV19; TRBD2 aligns across 8 bases. The junction had 5 bases not matched to a gene; V was cut back by 4 bases and J by 3 bases. Germline CDR1 and CDR2: LNHDA and SQIVND (reference sequence). The CDR3 runs 15 residues. CDR3 loop: CASSTGLGVYNEQFF. CDR3 bases: TGTGCCAGTAGTACGGGACTAGGGGTCTACAATGAGCAGTTCTTC.

V and J are TRBV5-1 and TRBJ1-2, with D unresolved. In germline, CDR1 is SGHRS, CDR2 YFSETQ. This CDR3 spans 11 amino acids. V lost 2 bases and J lost 3, with 2 bases in between. The CDR3 sequence is CASSFDYGYTF. The DNA of the CDR3 is TGCGCCAGCAGCTTCGACTATGGCTACACCTTC.

Written as DNA, the CDR3 is TGTGCCAGCAGCTTAGATGGACAGGGGATGTCCTACGAGCAGTACTTC. Encoded protein: CASSLDGQGMSYEQYF. This sequence joins TRBV11-2 and TRBJ2-7; 9 bases match TRBD1. The trim removed 0 bases at V and 1 base at J, leaving 4 bases unmatched. CDR1 is SGHAT and CDR2 is FQNNGV in the germline V gene. This CDR3 spans 16 amino acids.

The chain employs TRBV19 and TRBJ2-4; D ambiguous. Germline lookup yields CDR1 LNHDA and CDR2 SQIVND (reference sequence). This CDR3 spans 12 amino acids. Trimming removed 7 bases at V and 6 bases at J, with 10 bases between. The CDR3 DNA follows: TGTGCCAGTAAAATCAGGTTAAACATTCAGTACTTC. Translated, it gives CASKIRLNIQYF.

Turning to this clone: An end of the junction does not agree with germline; a read error may underlie this. Different DNA sequences within this sample yield the same CDR3. The chain has TRBV2 and TRBJ2-2; TRBD2 matches 13 bases. The germline V gene encodes CDR1 SNHLY and CDR2 FYNNEI. This CDR3 contains 18 residues. The CDR3 coding sequence is TGTGCCAGCAACAAAGGACTAGCGGGAGAGGGGGACACCGGAGAGCTGTTTTTT. Translating it yields CASNKGLAGEGDTGELFF.

Only a few counts were recorded for this clone. V usage is TRBV4-2 and J usage is TRBJ1-1; D is unclear. The germline V gene encodes CDR1 LGHNA and CDR2 YNFKEQ. The V and J ends lost 1 base and 2 bases respectively, with 8 bases between them. There are 14 residues in the CDR3. The CDR3 DNA follows: TGTGCCAGCAGCCAAGGCAGCGGTAACACTGAAGCTTTCTTT. Its protein is CASSQGSGNTEAFF.

In the case of this clone: Germline is not matched at one junction end, which may reflect a read error. This chain connects TRBV2 to TRBJ1-4; possibly TRBD1 for D (6 bases). The CDR3 totals 14 residues. Germline CDR1 reads SNHLY; CDR2 reads FYNNEI. The CDR3 sequence is CARSGTTTNEKLFF. CDR3 sequence (DNA): TGTGCCCGCAGTGGGACAACAACTAATGAAAAACTGTTTTTT.

This clone was seen many times. The J gene is TRBJ1-2, the V gene TRBV5-1; D uncertain. Germline CDR1 and CDR2: SGHRS and YFSETQ. This CDR3 has 14 amino acids. Trimming stripped 0 bases from V and 4 bases from J, with 10 bases between. In DNA, the CDR3 is TGCGCCAGCAGCTTGGTTAGCATCGGCTATGGCTACACCTTC. The encoded protein is CASSLVSIGYGYTF.

V and J are TRBV27 and TRBJ2-1; 12 positions agree with TRBD2. Germline lookup yields CDR1 MNHEY and CDR2 SMNVEV (reference sequence). Trimming at V came to 4 bases and at J to 4 bases, leaving 5 bases not matched to a gene. The CDR3 is made up of 16 amino acids. The CDR3 loop is CASSSLTSGRYNEQFF. The CDR3 DNA sequence: TGTGCCAGCAGTTCCCTTACTAGCGGGAGGTACAATGAGCAGTTCTTC.

The chain has TRBV10-3 and TRBJ2-5; TRBD2 matches at 7 bases. The DNA end lines up better with TRBJ2-7; the J call may be wrong. Germline V gene sequence: CDR1 ENHRY, CDR2 SYGVKD. This CDR3 comprises 14 residues. CDR3 amino acids: CAISELEGRAEQYF. CDR3 in DNA: TGTGCCATCAGTGAGTTAGAGGGGAGGGCCGAGCAGTACTTC.

This clone came up a few times. V and J are TRBV28 and TRBJ2-7; TRBD2 matches 11 bases. V lost 5 bases, J lost 2 bases, and 8 bases stayed unmatched. This CDR3 is 16 amino acids long. Germline V gene data show CDR1 as MDHEN and CDR2 as SYDVKM. CDR3 DNA sequence: TGTGCCAGCAGTGGTAGCGGGAGGGCCTCTCCCTACGAGCAGTACTTC. The encoded protein is CASSGSGRASPYEQYF.

Turning to this clone: At one of its ends the junction is not consistent with the germline gene, which may arise from a read error. The chain is built from TRBV7-9 and TRBJ1-1; 10 bases are a match to TRBD1. The CDR3 contains 14 residues. Germline assignment: CDR1 SEHNR and CDR2 FQNEAQ (reference sequence). CDR3 amino acids: CSSRSGQGGTEAFF. The CDR3 region has the DNA TGTTCCAGCAGATCCGGACAGGGGGGGACTGAAGCTTTCTTT.

This sequence joins TRBV5-4 and TRBJ2-3; no clear D. Looked up from germline, CDR1 is SGHNT and CDR2 is YYREEE (reference sequence). With 0 bases removed from V and 0 bases from J, the gap between germline ends came to 8 bases. The CDR3 runs 15 residues. CDR3 in DNA: TGTGCCAGCAGCTTGGATGTGGCTAGCACAGATACGCAGTATTTT. This translates into CASSLDVASTDTQYF.

Details on this clone: The same CDR3 is also encoded by other DNA sequences in this sample. The chain couples TRBV7-2 to TRBJ1-2; tentative D call: TRBD1 (6 bases). Trimming stripped 3 bases from V and 2 bases from J, with 13 bases between. Germline V gives CDR1 SGHTA, CDR2 FQGNSA. The CDR3 is 15 residues long. The CDR3 is CASSFQRGGNYGYTF. CDR3 coding DNA: TGTGCCAGCAGCTTTCAAAGAGGGGGAAACTATGGCTACACCTTC.